The clone carrying this T cell receptor beta chain was seen more than once but under ten times. The data are from a study of T cells in localized non-small cell lung cancer. Sequencing used immunoSEQ multiplex PCR; TCRdb keeps in-frame clones, though not all of them. Altogether roughly 50,000 clones are present, approximately 93% being singletons, with the ten largest covering less than 20%. This CDR3 region has 18 residues. V lost 1 base to trimming and J lost 2 bases; unmatched junction nucleotides: 2. From germline, CDR1 is SGHTA and CDR2 FQGTGA. The V and J genes are TRBV7-3 and TRBJ2-2; 15 bases map to TRBD2. The TCR comes from a man aged 40 to 75 with stage I lung adenocarcinoma. The sample here was peripheral blood, taken before any cancer treatment. The CDR3 protein is CASSLMGLAGGNTGELFF. CDR3 coding DNA: TGTGCCAGCAGCTTAATGGGACTAGCGGGAGGCAACACCGGGGAGCTGTTTTTT.